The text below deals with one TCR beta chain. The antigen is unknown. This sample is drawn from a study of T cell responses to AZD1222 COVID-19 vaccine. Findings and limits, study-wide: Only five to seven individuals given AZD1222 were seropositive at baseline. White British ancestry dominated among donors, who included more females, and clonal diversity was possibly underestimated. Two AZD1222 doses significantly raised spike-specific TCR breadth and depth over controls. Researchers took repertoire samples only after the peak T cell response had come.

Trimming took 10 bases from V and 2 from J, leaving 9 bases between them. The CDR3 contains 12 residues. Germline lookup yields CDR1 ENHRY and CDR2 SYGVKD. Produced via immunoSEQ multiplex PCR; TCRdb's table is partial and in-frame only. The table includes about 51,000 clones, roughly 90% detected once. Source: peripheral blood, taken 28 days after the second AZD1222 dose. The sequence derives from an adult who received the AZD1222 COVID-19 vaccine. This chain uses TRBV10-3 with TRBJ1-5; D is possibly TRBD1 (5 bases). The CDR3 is CATTGGNQPQHF. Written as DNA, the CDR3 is TGTGCCACCACGGGGGGCAATCAGCCCCAGCATTTT.